This T cell receptor beta chain comes out of a study of T cell responses to AZD1222 COVID-19 vaccine. As for the study in general: Whether given at about 4 or about 12 weeks, second doses were pooled. Notes on the study in general: Females made up more of the donors, who were largely white British, and clonal diversity may have come out too low. Spike-specific TCR breadth rose after two AZD1222 doses, and depth rose as well. Among spike-specific TCRs, nearly half reportedly target unmutated variant regions.

With 2 bases removed from V and 5 bases from J, the gap between germline ends came to 13 bases. Germline lookup yields CDR1 SGHNT and CDR2 YYREEE (reference sequence). The CDR3 totals 14 residues. Points on this clone: Its cognate antigen is unknown.

Repertoires were generated with immunoSEQ multiplex PCR, while TCRdb's copy carries only in-frame clones and drops some. Here the sample spans 95,000 to 100,000 clones, roughly 87% being singletons. This chain connects TRBV5-4 to TRBJ2-5, with D tentatively TRBD1 or TRBD2 (6 bases each). Here the sequenced sample was peripheral blood, taken on day 0 of AZD1222 vaccination. This clonotype was obtained from an adult in good health. This CDR3 reads CASSFREGGETQYF. The CDR3 DNA sequence: TGTGCCAGCAGCTTCCGGGAAGGGGGGGAGACCCAGTACTTC.